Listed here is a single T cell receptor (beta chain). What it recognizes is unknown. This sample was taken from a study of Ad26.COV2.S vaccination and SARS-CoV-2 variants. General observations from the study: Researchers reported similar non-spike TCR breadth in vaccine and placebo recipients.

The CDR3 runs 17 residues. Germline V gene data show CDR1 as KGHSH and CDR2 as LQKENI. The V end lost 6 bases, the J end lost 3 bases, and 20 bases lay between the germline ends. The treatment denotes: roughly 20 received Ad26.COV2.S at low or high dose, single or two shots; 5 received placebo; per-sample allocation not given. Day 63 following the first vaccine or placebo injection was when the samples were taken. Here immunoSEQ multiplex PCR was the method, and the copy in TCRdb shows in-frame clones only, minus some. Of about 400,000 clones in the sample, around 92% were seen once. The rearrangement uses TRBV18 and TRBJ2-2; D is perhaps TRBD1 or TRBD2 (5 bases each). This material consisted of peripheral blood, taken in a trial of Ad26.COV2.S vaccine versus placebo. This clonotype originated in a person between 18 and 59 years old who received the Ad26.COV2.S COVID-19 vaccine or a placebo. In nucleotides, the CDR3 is TGTGCCAGCTCGTTTCGGGGATCCATGGGGGACACCGGGGAGCTGTTTTTT. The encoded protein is CASSFRGSMGDTGELFF.